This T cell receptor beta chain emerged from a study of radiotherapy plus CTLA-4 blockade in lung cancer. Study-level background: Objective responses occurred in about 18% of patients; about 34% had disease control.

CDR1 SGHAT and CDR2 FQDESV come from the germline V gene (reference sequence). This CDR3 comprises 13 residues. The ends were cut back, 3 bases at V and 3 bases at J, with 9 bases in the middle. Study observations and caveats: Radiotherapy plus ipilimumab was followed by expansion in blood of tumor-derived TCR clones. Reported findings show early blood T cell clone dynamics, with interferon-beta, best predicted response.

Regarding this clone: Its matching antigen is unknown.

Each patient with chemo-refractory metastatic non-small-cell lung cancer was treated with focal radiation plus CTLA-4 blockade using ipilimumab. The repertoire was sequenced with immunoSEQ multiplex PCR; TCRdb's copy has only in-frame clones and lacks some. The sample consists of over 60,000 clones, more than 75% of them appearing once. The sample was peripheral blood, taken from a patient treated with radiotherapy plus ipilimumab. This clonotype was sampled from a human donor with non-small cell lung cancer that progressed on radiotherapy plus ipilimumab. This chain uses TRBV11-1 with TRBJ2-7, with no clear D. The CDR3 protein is CASSLLVSYEQYF. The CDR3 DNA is TGTGCCAGCAGCTTGTTGGTCAGCTACGAGCAGTACTTC.